The entry that follows covers one T cell receptor (beta chain) sequence. This sample stems from a study of blood T cell repertoires in COVID-19. Whole-study context: Samples representing acute and convalescent COVID-19 were sourced from the United States, Italy and Spain. PBMCs, B-cell-depleted T cells, or T cells were the source of the cDNA or gDNA that made up the material.

The germline gives CDR1 SGHDT, CDR2 YYEEEE. The length of the CDR3 is 14 residues. Trimming stripped 1 base from V and 7 bases from J, with 14 bases between. Methods used by the authors: Quantification of nucleated cells was approximated via reference gene primer amplification. Profiled with immunoSEQ multiplex PCR; TCRdb holds only in-frame clones, not every one. V and J calls and clone size follow that table, whereas D and trimming were derived from the DNA. The repertoire holds 250,000 to 350,000 clones, with approximately 88% as singletons. Seattle's cohort entered during active infection and was followed longitudinally.

This receptor was obtained from a human donor with COVID-19, enrolled during active disease. The donor label of this sample is uncertain. This chain links TRBV5-6 with TRBJ2-5; D not resolved. The sample was peripheral blood. This CDR3 reads CASSLLNRLRTQYF. CDR3 nucleotide sequence: TGTGCCAGCAGCTTGTTGAACCGGTTGAGGACCCAGTACTTC. The complete variable domain, with remaining parts taken from reference TRBV5-6 and TRBJ2-5, reads DAGVTQSPTHLIKTRGQQVTLRCSPKSGHDTVSWYQQALGQGPQFIFQYYEEEERQRGNFPDRFSGHQFPNYSSELNVNALLLGDSALYLCASSLLNRLRTQYFGPGTRLLVL.